This is a list of T cell receptor beta chains from one sample in a study of OX40 agonist ivuxolimab in advanced cancers. Assay: immunoSEQ multiplex PCR; the TCRdb copy retains only in-frame clones and omits some. The table records about 77,000 clones, roughly 89% of them present only once. Material: CD4+ or CD8+ T cells sorted from blood, obtained in a trial of the OX40 agonist ivuxolimab. The receptors derive from an adult with an advanced solid tumor such as melanoma, head and neck, liver or kidney cancer. CDR3s include the opening cysteine and the closing phenylalanine or tryptophan. Some rows have no size entry. The others give once, few or many, or a class for an expanded clone.

v_call,j_call,clone_size,cdr3_aa
TRBV27,TRBJ1-2,.,CASSTRAFYGYTF
TRBV30,TRBJ1-5,once,CAWGEAEGPGNQPQHF
TRBV9,TRBJ2-7,.,CASSVSPAGEQYF
TRBV15,TRBJ1-5,.,CATSRGGESNQPQHF
TRBV12-5,TRBJ2-7,.,CASGPRAAGGPFLSYEQYF
TRBV6-6,TRBJ1-2,.,CASSYYPRVNGYTF
TRBV18,TRBJ2-3,.,CASSPILAADTQYF
TRBV5-1,TRBJ2-3,.,CASRVAGVRDTQYF
TRBV7-9,TRBJ2-3,.,CASSLGGGRAADTQYF
TRBV28,TRBJ1-5,.,CASSSRRDSNQPQHF
TRBV19,TRBJ2-7,.,CASSKAHSYEQYF
TRBV4-2,TRBJ2-3,once,CASSQEGLRRTDTQYF
TRBV5-1,TRBJ2-3,once,CASSSAGGPGTDTQYF
TRBV6-4,TRBJ1-1,.,CASREGPTSVAFF
TRBV29-1,TRBJ2-7,.,CSVMPQASSYEQYF
TRBV28,TRBJ2-1,.,CASSLHLTGRYNEQFF
TRBV4-1,TRBJ1-2,.,CASSQGLGQGLQGHTF
TRBV6-5,TRBJ2-7,.,CASSTGGHLSYEQYF